A selection of T cell receptor beta chains follows, all from one sample in a study of blood T cells in healthy people across ages. TCRdb itself ran the 5' RACE reads through MiXCR, one entry per CDR3 protein. This table holds just under 550,000 distinct CDR3 sequences, nearly 25% found once. This sample also appeared in a second study, on T cells of mothers and their children.

Specimen: blood. These receptors all come from a boy younger than 18 in good health. Each CDR3 is given with its conserved first and last residue. The order of the fields is clone size, V gene, D gene, J gene, CDR3 DNA, CDR3 protein. D genes are given only for firm matches. Clone size is shown for a subset of rows, as once, few, many or a class of expanded clone.

.	TRBV7-9	TRBD2	TRBJ2-2	TGTGCCAGCAGCTTAGCACGGACTAGCGAGCCTTCGAACACCGGGGAGCTGTTTTTT	CASSLARTSEPSNTGELFF
few	TRBV5-6	TRBD2	TRBJ2-3	TGTGCCAGCAGCGGCGGGGCTAGCGGGAGCACAGATACGCAGTATTTT	CASSGGASGSTDTQYF
.	TRBV19	TRBD2	TRBJ2-1	TGTGCCAGTAGTATAGAGGGGGGGAGAGGGCGTGGGAATGAGCAGTTCTTC	CASSIEGGRGRGNEQFF
.	TRBV27	TRBD2	TRBJ2-4	TGTGCCAGCACCCGGGGGGGAGCCAAAAACATTCAGTACTTC	CASTRGGAKNIQYF
.	TRBV5-1	.	TRBJ2-1	TGCGCCAGCAGCTTTTTTCCTTCTAATGAGCAGTTCTTC	CASSFFPSNEQFF
.	TRBV6-5	.	TRBJ2-7	TGTGCCAGCAGTTACTCGAAGATGTTTCCCTACGAGCAGTACTTC	CASSYSKMFPYEQYF
.	TRBV3-1	TRBD2	TRBJ2-7	TGTGCCAGCAGCTATCGGACTAGCGGGATGTACGAGCAGTACTTC	CASSYRTSGMYEQYF
once	TRBV6-5	.	TRBJ1-1	TGTGCCAGCAGTTACGGGGGGGTACGAAACACTGAAGCTTTCTTT	CASSYGGVRNTEAFF
.	TRBV4-3	.	TRBJ2-1	TGCGCCAGCAGCCAAGATATTCCTCCTTATGAAGGCGAGCAGTTCTTC	CASSQDIPPYEGEQFF
few	TRBV5-1	.	TRBJ2-5	TGCGCCAGCAGCTTGGCCGTAGCCCAAGAGACCCAGTACTTC	CASSLAVAQETQYF
.	TRBV20-1	.	TRBJ1-5	TGCAGTGCTAATGGGGGGCGCGGAGATCAGCCCCAGCATTTT	CSANGGRGDQPQHF
.	TRBV6-1	.	TRBJ2-7	TGTGCCAGCGGGGCCCTTGTGGGCGCGAGCTCCTACGAGCAGTACTTC	CASGALVGASSYEQYF
.	TRBV7-2	.	TRBJ2-7	TGTGCCAGCAGCTTAGCCCCGGGGTCGCAGTACTTC	CASSLAPGSQYF
few	TRBV29-1	.	TRBJ2-3	TGCAGCGTTGAACGGGCTGGGATGAGCACAGATACGCAGTATTTT	CSVERAGMSTDTQYF
few	TRBV29-1	.	TRBJ2-4	TGCAGCGTTGAGGGGGAGGACCGCTTAGCCAAAAACATTCAGTACTTC	CSVEGEDRLAKNIQYF
.	TRBV11-2	.	TRBJ2-5	TGTGCCAGCAGCCTTTGGATAACCCAGTACTTC	CASSLWITQYF
.	TRBV6-5	.	TRBJ1-6	TGTGCCAGCAGTTACCACACTGGACAACGTAATTCACCCCTCCACTTT	CASSYHTGQRNSPLHF
.	TRBV5-5	.	TRBJ2-7	TGTGCCAGCAGCTTGCCAGGGACCTACGAGCAGTACTTC	CASSLPGTYEQYF
.	TRBV30	TRBD1	TRBJ1-2	TGTGCCTGGAGCGGACAGGGGGCGGCGGCTGGCTACACCTTC	CAWSGQGAAAGYTF
few	TRBV5-1	.	TRBJ2-2	TGCGCCAGCAGCTCCTCCGGGACCGTCAACACCGGGGAGCTGTTTTTT	CASSSSGTVNTGELFF
.	TRBV27	TRBD1	TRBJ1-2	TGTGCCAGCAGTGCGGACAGGGGAGGGAACTATGGCTACACCTTC	CASSADRGGNYGYTF
few	TRBV5-5	.	TRBJ2-7	TGTGCCAGCAGCTCTTATTTTACGGGAGCGACCTACGAGCAGTACTTC	CASSSYFTGATYEQYF
.	TRBV27	.	TRBJ2-7	TGTGCCAGCAGTTCTCCCGGGTCAGGGGCCAACGAGCAGTACTTC	CASSSPGSGANEQYF
.	TRBV12-3/TRBV12-4	.	TRBJ2-1	TGTGCCAGCAGTTTTGACTTCTCCTACAATGAGCAGCTCTTC	CASSFDFSYNEQLF
.	TRBV29-1	.	TRBJ1-1	TGCAGCGTTGAAGAAACAGGTCAGGCTTTCTTT	CSVEETGQAFF
few	TRBV4-3	.	TRBJ2-6	TGCGCCAGCAGCCAAGATCGCCAGGCCTCTGGGGCCAACGTCCTGACTTTC	CASSQDRQASGANVLTF
few	TRBV21-1	.	TRBJ2-7	TGTGCCAGCGCGAGGGCGGGGCGGAACGAGCAGTACTTC	CASARAGRNEQYF
few	TRBV7-2	.	TRBJ2-7	TGTGCCAGCAGCTCAACCCCGGGAGCGGGCGAGCAGTACTTC	CASSSTPGAGEQYF
.	TRBV29-1	.	TRBJ2-3	TGCAGCGTTGTTGGGGGGCTCACAGATACGCAGTATTTT	CSVVGGLTDTQYF
.	TRBV7-6	TRBD2	TRBJ2-3	TGTGCCAGCAGCCAACTAGCGGGAGGGCCCTCAGATACGCAGTATTTT	CASSQLAGGPSDTQYF
many	TRBV29-1	.	TRBJ2-5	TGCAGCGGGCTAGTTGAGACCCAGTACTTC	CSGLVETQYF
few	TRBV4-2	.	TRBJ1-2	TGTGCCAGCAGCCAAGAACTAGGGTATCGCTATGGCTACACCTTC	CASSQELGYRYGYTF
.	TRBV9	.	TRBJ2-7	TGTGCCAGCAGCGTAGAGGGTGACAGGATGGACGAGCAGTACTTC	CASSVEGDRMDEQYF
.	TRBV7-2	.	TRBJ2-1	TGTGCCAGCAGCTCGACAGGGAGGGCTTACAATGAGCAGTTCTTC	CASSSTGRAYNEQFF
many	TRBV4-3	TRBD2	TRBJ2-7	TGCGCCAGCAGCCAAGGGACTAGCGGGCCTACTTACGAGCAGTACTTC	CASSQGTSGPTYEQYF
few	TRBV6-6	TRBD1	TRBJ2-5	TGTGCCAGCACCGGACAGGGCGGGGAGACCCAGTACTTC	CASTGQGGETQYF
few	TRBV5-5	.	TRBJ1-2	TGTGCCAGCAGCTTGGGTCCCCCGGGGGAATATAACTATGGCTACACCTTC	CASSLGPPGEYNYGYTF
few	TRBV20-1	.	TRBJ2-7	TGCAGTGCTGCCCGTTCCGCGGGAAACCACTACGAGCAGTACTTC	CSAARSAGNHYEQYF
.	TRBV30	.	TRBJ2-5	TGTGCCTGGACTATAACACGGCTGGGAGAGACCCAGTACTTC	CAWTITRLGETQYF
.	TRBV5-1	.	TRBJ2-6	TGCGCCAGCAGCTTGGATGGAGTTAAGCGCTCTGGGGCCAACGTCCTGACTTTC	CASSLDGVKRSGANVLTF
few	TRBV3-1	.	TRBJ1-2	TGTGCCAGCAGCCAAGGTCTCGACCACTCCTATGGCTACACCTTC	CASSQGLDHSYGYTF
.	TRBV21-1	.	TRBJ2-1	TGTGCCAGCAGCAAAGCGGGCGACAGCAATGAGCAGTTCTTC	CASSKAGDSNEQFF
few	TRBV4-3	TRBD1	TRBJ1-4	TGCGCCAGCAGCCTAAGAAAGGGGGCAAATGAAAAACTGTTTTTT	CASSLRKGANEKLFF
many	TRBV27	.	TRBJ2-6	TGTGCCAGCAGTTTCCACCAGAGCTCTGGGGCCAACGTCCTGACTTTC	CASSFHQSSGANVLTF
few	TRBV4-2	.	TRBJ1-1	TGTGCCAGCAGCCAAGATTTACGTAAGGGGAAGACTGAAGCTTTCTTT	CASSQDLRKGKTEAFF
once	TRBV10-3	.	TRBJ1-2	TGTGCCATCAGTGACTCCGGGACCTACTATGGCTACACCTTC	CAISDSGTYYGYTF
few	TRBV4-3	.	TRBJ2-2	TGCGCCAGCAGCCAAGAAGCAGGGTCCGGGGAGCTGTTTTTT	CASSQEAGSGELFF
few	TRBV21-1	.	TRBJ2-4	TGTGACAGCAGCAAAACGGGACACGCAAATCAGTACTTC	CDSSKTGHANQYF
.	TRBV20-1	TRBD1	TRBJ1-5	TGCAGTGCTAGAGGGGGACAGGAGGAACAGCCCCAGCATTTT	CSARGGQEEQPQHF
.	TRBV18	.	TRBJ1-1	TGTGCCAGCTCACCCCGGGACACAGTCAGGTCTGAAGCTTTCTTT	CASSPRDTVRSEAFF
.	TRBV18	TRBD2	TRBJ2-5	TGTGCCAGCTCATTGGGACTAGCGGGAGCGCGGGAACAAGAGACCCAGTACTTC	CASSLGLAGAREQETQYF
few	TRBV12-5	TRBD1	TRBJ2-5	TGTGCTAGTGGCGTCGGACAGGGACAAGAGACCCAGTACTTC	CASGVGQGQETQYF
few	TRBV10-3	.	TRBJ2-1	TGTGCCATCAGTGAGCACAATGAGCAGTTCTTC	CAISEHNEQFF
few	TRBV7-2	TRBD1	TRBJ2-7	TGTGCCAGCAGCGATAGGACAGGTGCCTACGAGCAGTACTTC	CASSDRTGAYEQYF
few	TRBV9	TRBD1	TRBJ2-1	TGTGCCAGCAGCTCCGGAGGACAGGGTTGGAACAATGAGCAGTTCTTC	CASSSGGQGWNNEQFF
few	TRBV11-2	TRBD1	TRBJ2-1	TGTGCCAGCAGCCTTGGGACAGGGAATTTCAACAATGAGCAGTTCTTC	CASSLGTGNFNNEQFF
few	TRBV5-1	.	TRBJ2-2	TGCGCCAGCAGCTCATCACAACCGGGCAGCACCGGGGAGCCGTTTTTT	CASSSSQPGSTGEPFF